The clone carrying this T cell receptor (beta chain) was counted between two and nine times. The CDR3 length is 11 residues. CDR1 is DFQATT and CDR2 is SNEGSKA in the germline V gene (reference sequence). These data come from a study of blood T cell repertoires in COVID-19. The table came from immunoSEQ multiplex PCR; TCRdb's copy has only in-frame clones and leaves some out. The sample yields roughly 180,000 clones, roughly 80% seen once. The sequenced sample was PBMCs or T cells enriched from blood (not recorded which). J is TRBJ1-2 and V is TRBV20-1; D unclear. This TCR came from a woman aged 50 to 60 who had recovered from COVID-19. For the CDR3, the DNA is TGCAGCGCCATCCGCGGTGATGGCTACACCTTC. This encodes CSAIRGDGYTF.